The source of this TCR beta chain is a study of T cells in Graves' hyperthyroidism and ophthalmopathy. On the study more broadly: Peripheral blood draws took place at initial diagnosis, ahead of any treatment.

With 4 bases removed from V and 3 bases from J, the gap between germline ends came to 13 bases. The V gene's germline CDR1 is SGHRS and CDR2 YFSETQ. The CDR3 loop spans 14 amino acids. Amplified TCR beta CDR3 regions derived from RNA transcripts. A first-round RT-PCR of the TCR CDR3 used the HTBI primer set. TCRdb used MiXCR to reprocess the multiplex PCR reads, holding one entry per CDR3 protein. The table includes over 700,000 distinct CDR3 sequences, 35% to 45% detected once. Graves' hyperthyroidism was deemed stable given no ophthalmopathy progression within 18 months. Each diagnosis was grounded in clinical symptoms, serum thyroxine and TRAb, thyroid ultrasound, and orbital computed tomography.

The specimen sequenced was blood. This sequence joins TRBV5-1 and TRBJ1-2; D is possibly TRBD1 (6 bases). The sequence was collected from a man between 18 and 35 years old with Graves' hyperthyroidism. The CDR3 region is CASSPWTVDYGYTF. In DNA, the CDR3 is TGCGCCAGCAGCCCGTGGACAGTCGACTATGGCTACACCTTC.